This T cell receptor (beta chain) was sequenced during a study of T cells in Graves' hyperthyroidism and ophthalmopathy. In the study overall: Peripheral blood was taken when the disease was first diagnosed, before any treatment began.

Amplification yielded TCR beta CDR3 regions, with RNA transcripts as the source. TCR CDR3 regions were first amplified by RT-PCR with HTBI primers. Each CDR3 protein gets one entry after TCRdb re-called the multiplex PCR reads with MiXCR. This table has 150,000 to 200,000 distinct CDR3 sequences, about 18% appearing once. The germline gives CDR1 SGHAT, CDR2 FQNNGV. Trimming took off 1 base at V and 7 bases at J, with 7 bases between the two ends. The CDR3 has 13 residues. Findings and limits, study-wide: Model-based prediction identified ophthalmopathy a median around 6.5 months prior to its onset. Also found in blood were most expanded thyroid clonotypes above 0.001.

This clonotype showed up many times. Antigen unknown. This sequence originates from a woman between 45 and 65 years old with Graves' hyperthyroidism. Sequenced input: blood. The gene calls are TRBV11-2 and TRBJ1-4; weak D call: TRBD1 (5 bases). This CDR3 is CASSLVGTEKLFF. DNA of the CDR3: TGTGCCAGCAGCTTAGTGGGGACTGAAAAACTGTTTTTT.